This T cell receptor (beta chain) was sequenced in a study of blood T cell repertoires in COVID-19. Study information: The United States, Italy and Spain were the sources of the acute and convalescent COVID-19 samples. The analysed material was cDNA or gDNA that came from T cells, B-cell-depleted T cells, or PBMCs.

This clone has more than one count but fewer than ten. This CDR3 comprises 15 residues. Trimming stripped 2 bases from V and 9 bases from J, with 16 bases between. The germline V gene has CDR1 SGHAT and CDR2 FQNNGV. Original analysis: From reference gene primer amplification, estimates of nucleated cell counts were derived. This table comes from immunoSEQ multiplex PCR, and its TCRdb copy is limited to in-frame clones, with some not included. V and J calls and clone size are those listed in that table; D and trimming were worked out from the DNA. This sample has about 110,000 clones; 71% occur once, and the top ten carry about 1.8%.

The chain combines TRBV11-2 with TRBJ2-2, with a possible D match to TRBD1 (6 bases). Sequenced sample: peripheral blood. The source is a woman in her thirties or forties with acute or convalescent COVID-19. CDR3 in DNA: TGTGCCAGCAGCTTAAACAGGGCCTCCTACCGGGAGCTGTTTTTT. This codes for CASSLNRASYRELFF.